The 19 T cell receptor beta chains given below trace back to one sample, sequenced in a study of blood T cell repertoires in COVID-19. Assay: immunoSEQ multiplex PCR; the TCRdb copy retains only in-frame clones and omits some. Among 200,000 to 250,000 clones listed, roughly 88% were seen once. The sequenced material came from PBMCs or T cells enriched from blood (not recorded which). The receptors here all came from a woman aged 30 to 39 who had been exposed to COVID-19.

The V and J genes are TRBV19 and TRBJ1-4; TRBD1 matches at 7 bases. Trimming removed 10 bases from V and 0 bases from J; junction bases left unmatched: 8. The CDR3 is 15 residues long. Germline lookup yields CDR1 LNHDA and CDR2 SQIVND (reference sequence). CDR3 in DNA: TGTGCCACCCCGGGGACAGAAACAACTAATGAAAAACTGTTTTTT. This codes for CATPGTETTNEKLFF. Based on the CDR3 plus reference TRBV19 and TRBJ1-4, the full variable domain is DGGITQSPKYLFRKEGQNVTLSCEQNLNHDAMYWYRQDPGQGLRLIYYSQIVNDFQKGDIAEGYSVSREKKESFPLTVTSAQKNPTAFYLCATPGTETTNEKLFFGSGTQLSVL.

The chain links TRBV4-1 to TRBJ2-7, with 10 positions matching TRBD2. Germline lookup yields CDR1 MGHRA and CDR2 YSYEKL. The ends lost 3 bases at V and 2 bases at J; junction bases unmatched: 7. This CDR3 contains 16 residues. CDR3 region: CASSHRGLAEPYEQYF. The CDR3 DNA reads TGCGCCAGCAGCCATCGCGGACTAGCGGAGCCCTACGAGCAGTACTTC.

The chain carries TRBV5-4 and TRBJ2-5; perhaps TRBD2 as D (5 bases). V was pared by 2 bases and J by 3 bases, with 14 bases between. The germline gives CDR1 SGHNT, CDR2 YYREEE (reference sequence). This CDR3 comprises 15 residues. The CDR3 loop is CASSLEGIGEETQYF. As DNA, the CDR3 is TGTGCCAGCAGCTTAGAGGGCATAGGCGAAGAGACCCAGTACTTC.

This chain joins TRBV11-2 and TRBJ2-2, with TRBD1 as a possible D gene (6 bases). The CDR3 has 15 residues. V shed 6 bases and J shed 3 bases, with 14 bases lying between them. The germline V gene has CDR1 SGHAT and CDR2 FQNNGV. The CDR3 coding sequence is TGTGCCAGCAGTTTCCGGGACACATACACCGGGGAGCTGTTTTTT. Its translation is CASSFRDTYTGELFF. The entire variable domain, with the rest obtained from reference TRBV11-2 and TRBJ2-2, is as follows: EAGVAQSPRYKIIEKRQSVAFWCNPISGHATLYWYQQILGQGPKLLIQFQNNGVVDDSQLPKDRFSAERLKGVDSTLKIQPAKLEDSAVYLCASSFRDTYTGELFFGEGSRLTVL.

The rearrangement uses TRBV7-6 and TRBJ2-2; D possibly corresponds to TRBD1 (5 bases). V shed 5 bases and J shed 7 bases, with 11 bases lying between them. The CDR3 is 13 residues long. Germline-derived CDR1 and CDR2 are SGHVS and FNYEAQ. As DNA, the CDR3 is TGTGCCAGCAGCCCCAGGGAACACGGGGAGCTGTTTTTT. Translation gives CASSPREHGELFF.

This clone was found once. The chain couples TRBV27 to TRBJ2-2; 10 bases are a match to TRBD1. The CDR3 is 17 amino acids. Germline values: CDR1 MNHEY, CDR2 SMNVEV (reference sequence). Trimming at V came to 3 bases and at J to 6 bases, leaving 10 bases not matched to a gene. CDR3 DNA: TGTGCCAGCAGTTTTCAACCGGGACAGGGGCAGGCCGGGGAGCTGTTTTTT. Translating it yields CASSFQPGQGQAGELFF.

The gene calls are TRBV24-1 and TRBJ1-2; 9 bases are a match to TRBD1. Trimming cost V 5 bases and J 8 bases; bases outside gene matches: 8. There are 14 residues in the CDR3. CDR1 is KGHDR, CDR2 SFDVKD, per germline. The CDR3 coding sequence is TGTGCCACCAGTGGACCTCGGGACAGGGTCGGCTACACCTTC. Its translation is CATSGPRDRVGYTF.

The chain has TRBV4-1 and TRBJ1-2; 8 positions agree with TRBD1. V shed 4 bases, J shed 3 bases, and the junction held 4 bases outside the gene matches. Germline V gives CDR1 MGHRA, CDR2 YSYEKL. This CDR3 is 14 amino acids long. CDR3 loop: CASSRGQGDYGYTF. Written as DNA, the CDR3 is TGCGCCAGCAGCCGCGGACAGGGAGACTATGGCTACACCTTC.

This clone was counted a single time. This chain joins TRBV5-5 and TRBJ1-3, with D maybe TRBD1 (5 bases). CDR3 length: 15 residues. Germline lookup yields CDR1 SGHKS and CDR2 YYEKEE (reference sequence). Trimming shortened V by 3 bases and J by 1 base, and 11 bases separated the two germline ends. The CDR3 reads CASSSGLVSGNTIYF. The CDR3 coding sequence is TGTGCCAGCAGCTCAGGGTTGGTATCTGGAAACACCATATATTTT.

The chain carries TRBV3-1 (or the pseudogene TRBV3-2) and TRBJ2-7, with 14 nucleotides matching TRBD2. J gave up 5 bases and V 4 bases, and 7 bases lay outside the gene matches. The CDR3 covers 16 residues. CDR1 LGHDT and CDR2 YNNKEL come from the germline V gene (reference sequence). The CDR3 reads CASSPGTSGSRNEQYF. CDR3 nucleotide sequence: TGTGCCAGCAGCCCTGGGACTAGCGGGAGTAGGAACGAGCAGTACTTC.

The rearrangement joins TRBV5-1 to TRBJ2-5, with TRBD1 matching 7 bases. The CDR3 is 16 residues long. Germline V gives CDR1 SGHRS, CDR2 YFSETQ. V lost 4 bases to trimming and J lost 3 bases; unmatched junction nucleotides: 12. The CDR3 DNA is TGCGCCAGCAGCGTCCGAGGGGGCGATCCTAAAGAGACCCAGTACTTC. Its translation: CASSVRGGDPKETQYF.

CDR3 sequence reads: CAWSVWDTPGTGELFF. DNA of the CDR3: TGTGCCTGGAGTGTTTGGGACACCCCGGGAACCGGGGAGCTGTTTTTT. V is TRBV30 and J is TRBJ2-2; tentative D call: TRBD1 (6 bases). The ends were cut back, 0 bases at V and 5 bases at J, with 16 bases in the middle. Germline V lookup: CDR1 GTSNPN, CDR2 SVGIG (reference sequence). This CDR3 has 16 residues. The variable domain in full, completed from reference TRBV30 and TRBJ2-2, reads SQTIHQWPATLVQPVGSPLSLECTVEGTSNPNLYWYRQAAGRGLQLLFYSVGIGQISSEVPQNLSASRPQDRQFILSSKKLLLSDSGFYLCAWSVWDTPGTGELFFGEGSRLTVL.

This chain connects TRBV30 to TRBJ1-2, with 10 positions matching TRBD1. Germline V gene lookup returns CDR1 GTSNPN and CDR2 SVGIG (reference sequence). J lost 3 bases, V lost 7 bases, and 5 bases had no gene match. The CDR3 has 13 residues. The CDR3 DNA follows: TGTGCCTTACCGGGACAGGGGTACTATGGCTACACCTTC. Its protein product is CALPGQGYYGYTF.

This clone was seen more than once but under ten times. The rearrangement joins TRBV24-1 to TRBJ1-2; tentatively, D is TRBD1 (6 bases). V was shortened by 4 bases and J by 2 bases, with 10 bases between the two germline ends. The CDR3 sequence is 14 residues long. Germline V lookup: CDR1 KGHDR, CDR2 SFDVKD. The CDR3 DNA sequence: TGTGCCACCAGTGAGGTCGGACAGAACTATGGCTACACCTTC. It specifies CATSEVGQNYGYTF.

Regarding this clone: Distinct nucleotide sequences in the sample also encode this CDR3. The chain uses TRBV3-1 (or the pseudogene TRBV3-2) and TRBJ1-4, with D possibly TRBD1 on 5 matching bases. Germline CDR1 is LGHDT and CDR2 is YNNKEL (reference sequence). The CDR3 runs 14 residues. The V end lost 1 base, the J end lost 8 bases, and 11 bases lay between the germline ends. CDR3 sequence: CASSQGDSREKLFF. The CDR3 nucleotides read TGTGCCAGCAGCCAAGGTGACAGTCGAGAAAAACTGTTTTTT.

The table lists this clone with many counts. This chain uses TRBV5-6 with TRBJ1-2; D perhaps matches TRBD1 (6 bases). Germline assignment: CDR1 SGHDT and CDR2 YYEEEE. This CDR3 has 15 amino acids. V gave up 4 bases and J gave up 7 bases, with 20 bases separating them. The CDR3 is CASSPDRRSRTGYTF. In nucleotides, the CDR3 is TGTGCCAGCAGCCCCGACAGGCGATCAAGGACTGGCTACACCTTC.

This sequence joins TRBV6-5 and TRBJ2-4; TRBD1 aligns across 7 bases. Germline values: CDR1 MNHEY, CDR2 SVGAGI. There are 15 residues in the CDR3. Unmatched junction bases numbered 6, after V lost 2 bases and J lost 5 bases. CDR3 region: CASSYIRGRENIQYF. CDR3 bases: TGTGCCAGCAGTTACATAAGGGGGCGGGAAAACATTCAGTACTTC.

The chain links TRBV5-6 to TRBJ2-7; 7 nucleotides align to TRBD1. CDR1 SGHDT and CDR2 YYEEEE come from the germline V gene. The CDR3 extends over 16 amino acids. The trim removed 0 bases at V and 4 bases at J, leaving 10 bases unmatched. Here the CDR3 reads CASSLGGGATGYEQYF. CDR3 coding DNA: TGTGCCAGCAGCTTGGGAGGGGGCGCGACGGGTTACGAGCAGTACTTC.

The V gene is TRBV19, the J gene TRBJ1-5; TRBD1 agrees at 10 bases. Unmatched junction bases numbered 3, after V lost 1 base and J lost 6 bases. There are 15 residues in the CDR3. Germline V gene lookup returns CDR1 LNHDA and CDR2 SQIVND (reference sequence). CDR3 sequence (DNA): TGTGCCAGTAGTATAGGACAGGGGGCGATTCAGCCCCAGCATTTT. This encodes CASSIGQGAIQPQHF.